This note documents a single T cell receptor beta chain sequence. TCRdb's table, derived via immunoSEQ multiplex PCR, lists solely in-frame clones and lacks some. The data contain 200,000 or so clones, about 84% of them singletons. Germline CDR1 and CDR2: LGHDT and YNNKEL (reference sequence). There are 16 residues in the CDR3. V shed 4 bases, J shed 3 bases, and the junction held 7 bases outside the gene matches. These data originate in a study of blood T cell repertoires in COVID-19. Overall study: Acute and convalescent COVID-19 samples came from the United States, Italy and Spain.

The sequenced material came from peripheral blood. The chain recombines TRBV3-1 (or the pseudogene TRBV3-2) with TRBJ1-3, with 9 nucleotides matching TRBD1. The sequence was collected from a person between 70 and 80 years old with COVID-19, enrolled during active disease. The CDR3 region has the DNA TGTGCCAGCAGCCGCGGACAGGGGATCTTTGGAAACACCATATATTTT. It encodes CASSRGQGIFGNTIYF.